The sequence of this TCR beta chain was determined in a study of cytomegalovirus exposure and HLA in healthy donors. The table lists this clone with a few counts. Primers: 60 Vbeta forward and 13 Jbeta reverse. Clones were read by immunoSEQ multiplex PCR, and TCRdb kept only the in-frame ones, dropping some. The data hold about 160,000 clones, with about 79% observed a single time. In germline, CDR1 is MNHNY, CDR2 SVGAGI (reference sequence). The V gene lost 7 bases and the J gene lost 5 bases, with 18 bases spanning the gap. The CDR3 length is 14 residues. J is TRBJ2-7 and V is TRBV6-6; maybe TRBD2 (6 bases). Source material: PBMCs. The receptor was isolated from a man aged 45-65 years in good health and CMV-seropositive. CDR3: CASIHSGVGDEQYF. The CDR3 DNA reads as TGTGCCAGCATCCATTCGGGGGTGGGAGACGAGCAGTACTTC.